The 14 T cell receptor beta chains presented below share a single source sample, sequenced in a study of CD8 T cells in Susac syndrome. Random hexamers primed reverse transcription of roughly 0.45 to 1 ug RNA. Via MiXCR, TCRdb re-called the immunoSEQ multiplex PCR reads, giving one row per CDR3 protein. This table has 95,000 to 150,000 distinct CDR3 sequences, around 94% appearing once. The sample taken for sequencing was CD4+ T cells from PBMCs. These receptors were obtained from a human donor in good health.

The V gene is TRBV5-1, the J gene TRBJ1-5; no reliable D call. Between the trimmed V and J ends, which lost 0 bases and 4 bases, there was a span of 5 bases. Germline assignment: CDR1 SGHRS and CDR2 YFSETQ. The CDR3 runs to 13 residues. CDR3 region: CASSLDLNQPQHF. CDR3 in DNA: TGCGCCAGCAGCTTGGACCTAAATCAGCCCCAGCATTTT.

This sequence joins TRBV2 and TRBJ2-7; 8 positions match TRBD2. The V gene's germline CDR1 is SNHLY and CDR2 FYNNEI. After removal of 8 bases from V and 0 bases from J, the junction contained 6 bases not matched to a gene. This CDR3 is built from 14 residues. This chain's CDR3 is CASRGLGSSYEQYF. The CDR3 nucleotides read TGTGCCAGCCGGGGACTAGGAAGCTCCTACGAGCAGTACTTC.

The chain employs TRBV6-2 or TRBV6-3 and TRBJ2-7; D is ambiguous. Germline CDR1 is MNHEY and CDR2 is SVGEGT. V lost 5 bases to trimming and J lost 0 bases, with 17 bases between them. This CDR3 region has 16 residues. The CDR3: CASSQIFSSFSYEQYF. In nucleotides, the CDR3 is TGTGCCAGCAGTCAAATTTTCAGTAGCTTCTCCTACGAGCAGTACTTC.

The rearrangement joins TRBV12-3 or TRBV12-4 to TRBJ1-5; the D is unclear. Between the trimmed V and J ends, which lost 3 bases and 2 bases, there was a span of 11 bases. The CDR3 covers 15 residues. CDR3 residues: CASSLSEVRNQPQHF. For the CDR3, the DNA is TGTGCCAGCAGTTTGTCGGAGGTTCGCAATCAGCCCCAGCATTTT.

Here the CDR3 reads CASSFGGPSSGNTIYF. The CDR3 nucleotides are TGTGCCAGCAGCTTTGGAGGGCCGAGCTCTGGAAACACCATATATTTT. The rearrangement links TRBV5-4 to TRBJ1-3; D unclear. CDR1 and CDR2 (germline): SGHNT, YYREEE (reference sequence). V was shortened by 2 bases and J by 0 bases, with 12 bases between the two germline ends. There are 16 residues in the CDR3.

This chain connects TRBV28 to TRBJ2-6; the D call may be TRBD1 or TRBD2 (5 bases each). Trimming took off 2 bases at V and 1 base at J, with 9 bases between the two ends. Germline CDR1 is MDHEN and CDR2 is SYDVKM. The CDR3 has 16 amino acids. The CDR3 DNA reads as TGTGCCAGCAGTTTACTTTGGGGGTCTGGGGCCAACGTCCTGACTTTC. Its translation: CASSLLWGSGANVLTF.

The J gene is TRBJ2-5, the V gene TRBV18; the D call may be TRBD1 or TRBD2 (5 bases each). The CDR3 runs to 13 residues. Trimming shortened V by 3 bases and J by 3 bases, and 8 bases separated the two germline ends. Germline V gives CDR1 KGHSH, CDR2 LQKENI. The CDR3 loop is CASSPGTEETQYF. DNA of the CDR3: TGTGCCAGCTCACCGGGGACGGAAGAGACCCAGTACTTC.

The V gene is TRBV7-2, the J gene TRBJ1-3, with D hard to call. This CDR3 comprises 16 residues. V was clipped by 0 bases and J by 0 bases, with 9 bases between them. Germline V gene lookup returns CDR1 SGHTA and CDR2 FQGNSA. The CDR3 region has the DNA TGTGCCAGCAGCTTAGCGCCCAGTTTCTCTGGAAACACCATATATTTT. Translating gives CASSLAPSFSGNTIYF.

This sequence joins TRBV5-1 and TRBJ2-3; no firm D call. Trimming removed 4 bases from V and 4 bases from J, with 19 bases in between. Germline CDR1 SGHRS, CDR2 YFSETQ. The CDR3 is 16 amino acids. CDR3 protein: CASSRYGREIPDTQYF. CDR3 DNA sequence: TGCGCCAGCAGCCGGTACGGGCGCGAAATTCCAGATACGCAGTATTTT.

V is TRBV29-1 and J is TRBJ1-2; TRBD1 agrees at 8 bases. V trimming: 8 bases; J trimming: 6 bases; junction bases outside the gene matches: 8. The germline V gene has CDR1 SQVTM and CDR2 ANQGSEA. This CDR3 comprises 12 residues. Here the CDR3 reads CSITGQGNGYTF. CDR3 nucleotide sequence: TGCAGCATCACTGGACAGGGAAATGGCTACACCTTC.

J is TRBJ2-1 and V is TRBV6-5; 8 nucleotides match TRBD1. Trimming removed 2 bases from V and 8 bases from J; junction bases left unmatched: 11. Germline-derived CDR1 and CDR2 are MNHEY and SVGAGI. This CDR3 has 16 residues. CDR3 amino acids: CASSYTSRTGFDEQFF. CDR3 DNA sequence: TGTGCCAGCAGTTACACCTCCCGGACAGGGTTCGATGAGCAGTTCTTC.

This sequence joins TRBV7-9 and TRBJ2-4; D ambiguous. The CDR3 runs 14 residues. CDR1 is SEHNR and CDR2 is FQNEAQ in the germline V gene (reference sequence). V was clipped by 0 bases and J by 2 bases, with 5 bases between them. The CDR3 is CASSLAGTKNIQYF. The DNA for the CDR3 is TGTGCCAGCAGCTTAGCGGGTACCAAAAACATTCAGTACTTC. Complete variable domain (other parts from reference TRBV7-9 and TRBJ2-4): DTGVSQNPRHKITKRGQNVTFRCDPISEHNRLYWYRQTLGQGPEFLTYFQNEAQLEKSRLLSDRFSAERPKGSFSTLEIQRTEQGDSAMYLCASSLAGTKNIQYFGAGTRLSVL.

The chain employs TRBV12-3 or TRBV12-4 and TRBJ2-6; D is unclear. The CDR3 spans 16 residues. V lost 4 bases and J 0 bases, leaving 10 bases between the germline ends. The CDR3 region has the DNA TGTGCCAGCAGTTCCGCCTACAGCTCTGGGGCCAACGTCCTGACTTTC. Protein: CASSSAYSSGANVLTF.

This clonotype was seen just once. The rearrangement uses TRBV3-1 and TRBJ2-5; perhaps TRBD2 as D (6 bases). The CDR3 runs 14 residues. The germline CDR1 and CDR2 sequences are LGHDT and YNNKEL (reference sequence). Deletions cut 5 bases from V and 0 bases from J, with 10 bases between. CDR3 coding DNA: TGTGCCAGCAGCTACCCTAGCGACCAAGAGACCCAGTACTTC. Translating it yields CASSYPSDQETQYF.